This entry lists 8 T cell receptor beta chains sequenced from one sample in a study of blood T cell repertoires in COVID-19. Profiled with immunoSEQ multiplex PCR; TCRdb holds only in-frame clones, not every one. The table has hundreds of thousands of clones, around 91% seen once; the top ten hold 3.5% to 4.5%. Sequencing was carried out using PBMCs or T cells enriched from blood (not recorded which). The source of these receptors is a woman between 18 and 29 years old with acute COVID-19.

The chain uses TRBV5-1 and TRBJ2-1, with TRBD2 matching over 10 bases. Trimming cost V 4 bases and J 6 bases; bases outside gene matches: 7. This CDR3 contains 15 residues. Germline V CDR1 and CDR2: SGHRS, YFSETQ. The CDR3 sequence is CASSRTSGTGNEQFF. CDR3 DNA sequence: TGCGCCAGCAGCCGCACTAGCGGGACAGGCAATGAGCAGTTCTTC.

The rearrangement joins TRBV7-3 to TRBJ2-7; D remains ambiguous. Between the trimmed V and J ends, which lost 5 bases and 1 base, there was a span of 9 bases. The CDR3 is 13 residues long. CDR1 and CDR2 from the germline V gene are SGHTA and FQGTGA. The CDR3 bases are TGTGCCAGCAGCGTGACTGATTCCTACGAGCAGTACTTC. Its protein product is CASSVTDSYEQYF.

V is TRBV11-3 and J is TRBJ2-1, with D hard to call. Germline V gene lookup returns CDR1 SGHNT and CDR2 YENEEA. Trimming left V 3 bases short and J 0 bases short, with 12 bases between. The CDR3 consists of 16 residues. The CDR3 nucleotides read TGTGCCAGCAGCTTTGTGCAGTATTACTCCTACAATGAGCAGTTCTTC. It yields the protein CASSFVQYYSYNEQFF.

The chain employs TRBV10-3 and TRBJ1-1; no reliable D call. From germline, CDR1 is ENHRY and CDR2 SYGVKD. The CDR3 length is 12 residues. V was trimmed by 4 bases and J by 6 bases, leaving 9 bases between them. In DNA form, the CDR3 reads TGTGCCATCAGTGCGGCGGAAGCTGAAGCTTTCTTT. Its translation: CAISAAEAEAFF.

The V call is TRBV19, the J call TRBJ2-3; TRBD2 aligns across 13 bases. Germline V gives CDR1 LNHDA, CDR2 SQIVND (reference sequence). This CDR3 comprises 16 residues. Trimming cost V 5 bases and J 0 bases; bases outside gene matches: 2. CDR3 region: CASSAGLAGSTDTQYF. The DNA for the CDR3 is TGTGCCAGTAGTGCGGGACTAGCGGGAAGCACAGATACGCAGTATTTT.

The J gene is TRBJ2-1, the V gene TRBV24-1; 9 bases align to TRBD1. The germline V gene has CDR1 KGHDR and CDR2 SFDVKD. There are 16 residues in the CDR3. The junction had 11 bases not matched to a gene; V was cut back by 7 bases and J by 5 bases. CDR3 loop: CATSTGTGFADNEQFF. DNA of the CDR3: TGTGCCACCAGCACCGGGACAGGGTTTGCCGACAATGAGCAGTTCTTC.

This clone was detected only once. The genes are TRBV5-1 and TRBJ1-2; 7 bases are shared with TRBD1. The CDR3 is 14 amino acids. V was pared by 5 bases and J by 6 bases, with 10 bases of the junction left unmatched. The germline gives CDR1 SGHRS, CDR2 YFSETQ. For the CDR3, the DNA is TGCGCCAGCAGTTCTGGACAGGCCTCGGATGGCTACACCTTC. It yields the protein CASSSGQASDGYTF.

This chain uses TRBV3-1 (or the pseudogene TRBV3-2) with TRBJ1-2; TRBD1 is a possible D gene (6 bases). With 5 bases removed from V and 8 bases from J, the gap between germline ends came to 18 bases. Germline-derived CDR1 and CDR2 are LGHDT and YNNKEL (reference sequence). The CDR3 extends over 14 amino acids. The chain's CDR3 is CASSWGNRVQGYTF. The CDR3 region has the DNA TGTGCCAGCAGCTGGGGTAACAGGGTTCAAGGCTACACCTTC.